The subject of this entry is one T cell receptor beta chain. Its target is unknown. This sample is part of a study of CD8+ T cells in alopecia areata. About the study: For treated patients, severity scores reflected the percentage of scalp area affected. Overall study results and limits: For patients receiving tofacitinib, scalp clonality and expanded CD8+ clones among the top 100 significantly decreased. Clonality in lesional scalp, especially alopecia totalis/universalis, exceeded that of normal scalp.

The germline V gene has CDR1 SGDLS and CDR2 YYNGEE. The CDR3 loop spans 13 amino acids. Trimming stripped 3 bases from V and 10 bases from J, with 14 bases between. Treatment reported: oral pan-JAK inhibitor, 5-10 mg twice daily. Alopecia areata patients gave lesional scalp punch biopsies and peripheral blood samples. cDNA reverse transcribed from extracted RNA served as the sequencing template. Here immunoSEQ multiplex PCR was the method, and the copy in TCRdb shows in-frame clones only, minus some. The sample contains 150,000 to 200,000 clones, 50% to 60% of which appear only once. The specimen comprised CD4+ T cells sorted from blood, sampled at week 4, from a patient treated with tofacitinib. This rearrangement joins TRBV9 to TRBJ2-1; D gene uncertain. The receptor was isolated from a human donor with alopecia areata. The CDR3 protein is CASSALGLREQFF. The CDR3 DNA is TGTGCCAGCAGCGCCCTCGGATTGAGAGAGCAGTTCTTC.